This TCR beta chain was recorded in a study of shared clonotypes between healthy human individuals. Broader study findings: Non-shared clonotypes were found to have lower generation probabilities than the clonotypes that were shared by all four of the sorted-subset donors. Sampling was confined to blood; repertoires within tissues likely differ. The low donor count limited represented genetic and exposure-history diversity.

Method: immunoSEQ multiplex PCR; TCRdb's copy keeps in-frame clones and lacks some. The data show approximately 640,000 clones, 72% seen once. V was clipped by 0 bases and J by 4 bases, with 9 bases between them. Germline V gene lookup returns CDR1 MNHEY and CDR2 SVGAGI. CDR3 length: 14 amino acids. A remark on this clone: Its antigen is unknown.

The rearrangement joins TRBV6-5 to TRBJ1-2, with D unresolved. The sequence was obtained from a woman in her twenties or thirties in good health. Material for sequencing was memory CD4+ T cells sorted from blood. Indicated subset: CD45RA-negative fraction. The CDR3 bases are TGTGCCAGCAGTTACTCATTGGGTAGCTATGGCTACACCTTC. Its protein is CASSYSLGSYGYTF.